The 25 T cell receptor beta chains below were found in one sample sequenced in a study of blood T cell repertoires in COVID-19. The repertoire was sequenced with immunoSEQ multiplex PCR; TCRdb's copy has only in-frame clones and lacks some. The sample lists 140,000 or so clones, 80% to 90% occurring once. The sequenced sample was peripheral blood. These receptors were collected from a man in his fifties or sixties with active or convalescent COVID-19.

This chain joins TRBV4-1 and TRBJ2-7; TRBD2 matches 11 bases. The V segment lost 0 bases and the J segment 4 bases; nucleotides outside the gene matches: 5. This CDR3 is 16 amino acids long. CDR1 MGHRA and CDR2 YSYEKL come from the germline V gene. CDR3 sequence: CASSQDEASGRYEQYF. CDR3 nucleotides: TGCGCCAGCAGCCAAGATGAGGCTAGCGGGAGGTACGAGCAGTACTTC.

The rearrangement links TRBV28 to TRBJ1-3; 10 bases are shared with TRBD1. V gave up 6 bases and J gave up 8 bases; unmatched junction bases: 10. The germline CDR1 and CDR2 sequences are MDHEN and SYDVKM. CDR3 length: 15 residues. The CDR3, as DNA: TGTGCCAGCAGCCTCCGGGACAGGGGAATGCACACCATATATTTT. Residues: CASSLRDRGMHTIYF. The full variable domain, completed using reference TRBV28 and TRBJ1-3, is DVKVTQSSRYLVKRTGEKVFLECVQDMDHENMFWYRQDPGLGLRLIYFSYDVKMKEKGDIPEGYSVSREKKERFSLILESASTNQTSMYLCASSLRDRGMHTIYFGEGSWLTVV.

CDR3 in DNA: TGCGCCACCCGGGACAGAGATAATTCACCCCTCCACTTT. The encoded protein is CATRDRDNSPLHF. The chain has TRBV10-2 and TRBJ1-6; 7 nucleotides agree with TRBD1. J was trimmed by 5 bases and V by 10 bases; bases with no gene match: 5. The CDR3 runs 13 residues. Germline lookup yields CDR1 WSHSY and CDR2 SAAADI.

CDR3 DNA: TGTGCCAGCTCACCACTGGAAATTAGACAGCTGAACACTGAAGCTTTCTTT. Protein product: CASSPLEIRQLNTEAFF. V usage is TRBV18 and J usage is TRBJ1-1, with D perhaps matching TRBD1 (5 bases). The CDR3 has 17 amino acids. Trimming stripped 1 base from V and 0 bases from J, with 15 bases between. The germline V gene encodes CDR1 KGHSH and CDR2 LQKENI.

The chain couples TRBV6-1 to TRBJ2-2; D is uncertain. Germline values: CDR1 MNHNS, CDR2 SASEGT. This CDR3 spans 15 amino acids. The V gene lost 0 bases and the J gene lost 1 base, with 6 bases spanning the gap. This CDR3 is CASSEAPGNTGELFF. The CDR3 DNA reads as TGTGCCAGCAGTGAAGCGCCCGGGAACACCGGGGAGCTGTTTTTT.

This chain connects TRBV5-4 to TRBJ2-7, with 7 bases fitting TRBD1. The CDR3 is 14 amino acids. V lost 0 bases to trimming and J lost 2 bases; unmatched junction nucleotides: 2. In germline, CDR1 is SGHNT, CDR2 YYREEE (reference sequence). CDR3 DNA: TGTGCCAGCAGCTTGGGCGGACAGGCCTACGAGCAGTACTTC. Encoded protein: CASSLGGQAYEQYF.

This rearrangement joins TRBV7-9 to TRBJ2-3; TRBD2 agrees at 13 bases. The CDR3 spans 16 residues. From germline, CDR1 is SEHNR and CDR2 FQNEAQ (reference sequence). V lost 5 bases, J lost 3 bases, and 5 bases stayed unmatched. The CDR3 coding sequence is TGTGCCAGCAGCCGAGGACTAGCGGGAGTGACAGATACGCAGTATTTT. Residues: CASSRGLAGVTDTQYF.

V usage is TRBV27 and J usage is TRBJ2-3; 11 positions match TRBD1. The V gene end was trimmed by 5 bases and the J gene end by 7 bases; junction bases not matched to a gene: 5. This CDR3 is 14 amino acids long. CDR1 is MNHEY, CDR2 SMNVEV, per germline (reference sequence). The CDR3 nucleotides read TGTGCCAGCAGTCCGGGGACAGGGGGTTATACGCAGTATTTT. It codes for CASSPGTGGYTQYF.

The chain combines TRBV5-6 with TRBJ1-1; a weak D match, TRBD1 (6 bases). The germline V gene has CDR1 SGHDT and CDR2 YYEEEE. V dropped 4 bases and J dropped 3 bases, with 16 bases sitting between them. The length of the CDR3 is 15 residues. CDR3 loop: CASSPLAGADTEAFF. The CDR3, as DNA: TGTGCCAGCAGCCCCCTCGCGGGGGCGGACACTGAAGCTTTCTTT.

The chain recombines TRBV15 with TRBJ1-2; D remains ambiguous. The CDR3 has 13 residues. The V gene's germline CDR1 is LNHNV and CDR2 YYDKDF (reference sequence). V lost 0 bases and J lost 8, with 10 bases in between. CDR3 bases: TGTGCCACCAGCAGAGATTCCCGAGGCGGCTACACCTTC. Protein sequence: CATSRDSRGGYTF.

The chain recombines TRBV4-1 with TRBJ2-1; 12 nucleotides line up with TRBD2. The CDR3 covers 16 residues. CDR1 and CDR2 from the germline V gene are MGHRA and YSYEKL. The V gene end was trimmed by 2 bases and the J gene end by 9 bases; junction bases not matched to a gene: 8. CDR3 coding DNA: TGCGCCAGCAGCCAATCGGGGACTAGCGGGTTAGGTGAGCAGTTCTTC. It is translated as CASSQSGTSGLGEQFF.

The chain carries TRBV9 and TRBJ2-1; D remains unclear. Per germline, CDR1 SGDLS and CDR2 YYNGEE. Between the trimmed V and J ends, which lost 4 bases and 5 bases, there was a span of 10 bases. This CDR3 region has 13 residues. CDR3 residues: CASSSVFHNEQFF. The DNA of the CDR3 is TGTGCCAGCAGCAGCGTCTTTCACAATGAGCAGTTCTTC. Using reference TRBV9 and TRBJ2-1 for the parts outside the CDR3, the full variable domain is DSGVTQTPKHLITATGQRVTLRCSPRSGDLSVYWYQQSLDQGLQFLIQYYNGEERAKGNILERFSAQQFPDLHSELNLSSLELGDSALYFCASSSVFHNEQFFGPGTRLTVL.

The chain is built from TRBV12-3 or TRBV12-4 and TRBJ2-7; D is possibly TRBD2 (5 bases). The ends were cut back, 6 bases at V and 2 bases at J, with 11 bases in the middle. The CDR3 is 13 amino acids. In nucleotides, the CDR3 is TGTGCCAGCAGCCTACTCGGGGCCTACGAGCAGTACTTC. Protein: CASSLLGAYEQYF.

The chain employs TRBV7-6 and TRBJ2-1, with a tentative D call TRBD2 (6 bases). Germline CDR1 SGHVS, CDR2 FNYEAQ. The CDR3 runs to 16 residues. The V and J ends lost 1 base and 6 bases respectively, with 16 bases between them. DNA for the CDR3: TGTGCCAGCAGCTTAGTTTCGGGAGTCGTATCCAATGAGCAGTTCTTC. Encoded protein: CASSLVSGVVSNEQFF.

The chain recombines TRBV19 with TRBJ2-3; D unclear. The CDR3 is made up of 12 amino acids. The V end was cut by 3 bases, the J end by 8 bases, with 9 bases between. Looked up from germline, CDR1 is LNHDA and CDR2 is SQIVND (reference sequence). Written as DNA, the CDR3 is TGTGCCAGTAGTATGGCCCCACGTACGCAGTATTTT. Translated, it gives CASSMAPRTQYF.

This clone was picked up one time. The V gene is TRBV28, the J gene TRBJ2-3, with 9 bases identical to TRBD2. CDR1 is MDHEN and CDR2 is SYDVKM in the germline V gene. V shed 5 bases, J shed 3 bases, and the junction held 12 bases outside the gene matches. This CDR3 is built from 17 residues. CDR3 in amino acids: CASSEFGRGGETDTQYF. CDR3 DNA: TGTGCCAGCAGTGAATTCGGGCGGGGGGGAGAGACAGATACGCAGTATTTT. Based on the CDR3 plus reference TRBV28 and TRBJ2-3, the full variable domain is DVKVTQSSRYLVKRTGEKVFLECVQDMDHENMFWYRQDPGLGLRLIYFSYDVKMKEKGDIPEGYSVSREKKERFSLILESASTNQTSMYLCASSEFGRGGETDTQYFGPGTRLTVL.

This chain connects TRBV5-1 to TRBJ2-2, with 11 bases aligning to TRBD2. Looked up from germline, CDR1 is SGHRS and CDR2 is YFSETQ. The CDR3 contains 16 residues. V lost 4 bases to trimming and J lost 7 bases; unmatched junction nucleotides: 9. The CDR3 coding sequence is TGCGCCAGCAGCGAAGTAGCGGGAGGGCCGGACGGGGAGCTGTTTTTT. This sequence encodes CASSEVAGGPDGELFF.

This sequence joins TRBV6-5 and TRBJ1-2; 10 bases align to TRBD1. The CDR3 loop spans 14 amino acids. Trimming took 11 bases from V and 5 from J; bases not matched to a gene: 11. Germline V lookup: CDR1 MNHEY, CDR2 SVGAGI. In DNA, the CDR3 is TGTGCCGGGACAGGGGCCGCCAATAATTATGGCTACACCTTC. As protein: CAGTGAANNYGYTF.

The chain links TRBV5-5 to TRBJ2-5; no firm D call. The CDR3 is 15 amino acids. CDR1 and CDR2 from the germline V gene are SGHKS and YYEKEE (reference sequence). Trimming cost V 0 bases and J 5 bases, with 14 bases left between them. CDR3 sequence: CASSLAKFDLETQYF. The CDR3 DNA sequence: TGTGCCAGCAGCTTGGCTAAATTTGATTTGGAGACCCAGTACTTC.

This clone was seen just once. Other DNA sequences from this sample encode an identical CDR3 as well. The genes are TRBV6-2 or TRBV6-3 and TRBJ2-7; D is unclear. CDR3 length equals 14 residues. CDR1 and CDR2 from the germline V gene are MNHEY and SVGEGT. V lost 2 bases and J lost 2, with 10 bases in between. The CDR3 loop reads CASSYTGGAYEQYF. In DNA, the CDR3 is TGTGCCAGCAGTTACACCGGCGGTGCCTACGAGCAGTACTTC.

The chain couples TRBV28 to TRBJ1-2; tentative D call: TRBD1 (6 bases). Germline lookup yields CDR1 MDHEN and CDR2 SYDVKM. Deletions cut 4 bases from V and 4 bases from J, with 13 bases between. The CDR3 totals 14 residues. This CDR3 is CASSSTGTVYGYTF. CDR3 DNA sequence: TGTGCCAGCAGTTCTACAGGGACGGTCTATGGCTACACCTTC.

CDR3 in amino acids: CASSSPIAGVYNEQFF. As DNA, the CDR3 is TGTGCCAGCAGTTCCCCGATAGCGGGAGTGTACAATGAGCAGTTCTTC. J is TRBJ2-1 and V is TRBV28, with TRBD2 matching over 9 bases. This CDR3 is 16 amino acids long. Germline values: CDR1 MDHEN, CDR2 SYDVKM. V was pared by 4 bases and J by 4 bases, with 8 bases of the junction left unmatched.

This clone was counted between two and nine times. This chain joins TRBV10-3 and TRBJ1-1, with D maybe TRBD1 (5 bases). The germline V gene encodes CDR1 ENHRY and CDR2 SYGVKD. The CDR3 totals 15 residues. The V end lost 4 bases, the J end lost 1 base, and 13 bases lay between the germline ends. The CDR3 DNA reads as TGTGCCATCAGTGGGTCAATAGGGGAGAACACTGAAGCTTTCTTT. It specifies CAISGSIGENTEAFF.

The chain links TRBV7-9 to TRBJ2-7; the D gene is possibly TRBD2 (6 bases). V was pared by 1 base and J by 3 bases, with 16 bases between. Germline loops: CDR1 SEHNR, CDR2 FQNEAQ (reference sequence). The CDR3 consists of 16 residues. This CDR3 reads CASSLVVVSGIYEQYF. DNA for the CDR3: TGTGCCAGCAGCTTAGTTGTTGTTAGCGGAATCTACGAGCAGTACTTC. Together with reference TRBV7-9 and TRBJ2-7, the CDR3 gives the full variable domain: DTGVSQNPRHKITKRGQNVTFRCDPISEHNRLYWYRQTLGQGPEFLTYFQNEAQLEKSRLLSDRFSAERPKGSFSTLEIQRTEQGDSAMYLCASSLVVVSGIYEQYFGPGTRLTVT.

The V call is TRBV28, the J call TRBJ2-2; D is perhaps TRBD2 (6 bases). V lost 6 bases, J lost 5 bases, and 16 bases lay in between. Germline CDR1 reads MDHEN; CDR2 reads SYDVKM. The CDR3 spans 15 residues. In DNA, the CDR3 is TGTGCCAGCAGCCTCCCTCTCGGGAGAACCGGGGAGCTGTTTTTT. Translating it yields CASSLPLGRTGELFF.